Detailed here is one T cell receptor (beta chain). The antigen this receptor binds is unknown. There are no base qualities to consult, and no much larger clone falls within one base. This specimen comes from a study of OX40 agonist ivuxolimab in advanced cancers. Regarding the complete study: Ivuxolimab, which targeted the costimulatory receptor OX40 (CD134), was an agonistic, fully human IgG2 monoclonal antibody. Among the 52 dose-escalation patients, approximately 20 had hepatocellular carcinoma, 15 or so melanoma, 9 renal cell carcinoma and 9 head and neck cancer. Patients were allowed to have had prior anti-PD-1, anti-PD-L1 or anti-CTLA-4 therapy, and around 40% of the dose-escalation patients had previously received checkpoint inhibitors. The paper covers the monotherapy dose-escalation part of the phase I ivuxolimab trial, which included N = 52 patients. Intravenous ivuxolimab was administered to patients every 2 weeks at six dose levels: 0.01, 0.1, 0.3, 1.5, 3 and 10 mg/kg. The point of sequencing TCRbeta in the periphery was to test whether ivuxolimab changed TCR sequence diversity and drove clonal T-cell expansion. Partial responses were achieved by three dose-escalation patients, of whom one had hepatocellular carcinoma and two had cutaneous melanoma. In the dose-escalation cohort, around four fifths of patients were male, and the mean age was about 55 years, with a range of roughly 23 to 85.

The trial excluded patients who had a history of autoimmune disease or were on systemic immunosuppression. Peripheral blood for TCR sequencing was collected from all dose cohorts at baseline, on cycle 4 day 1, and on cycle 7 day 1. The samples were drawn from a first-in-human, open-label, multicenter phase I dose-escalation trial of ivuxolimab. Adults with locally advanced or metastatic melanoma, renal cell carcinoma, hepatocellular carcinoma or head and neck squamous cell carcinoma were enrolled in the trial. CD4+ and CD8+ T cells were sorted separately from peripheral blood before TCR sequencing. For sequencing of the TCRbeta CDR3 region, genomic DNA was extracted from the sorted cells. The immunoSEQ Assay was used to sequence the TCRbeta CDR3 regions. The immuneACCESS repertoire file appears here via TCRdb, limited to in-frame rearrangements. These files lack a portion of the clones; in checked studies, under half of the deficit traces to unresolved V genes, and the cause of the others is not known. This sample gives 70,000 to 90,000 clones in total; 85% of them show up just once. The ten largest clonotypes hold 1.5% to 2% of the sample.

Points the paper makes about the study in general: Which antigens the clonally expanded peripheral T cells were specific for was not determined. On average, CD8+ T cells showed more expanded clones than CD4+ T cells after ivuxolimab. Low levels of normalized T-cell clonal expansion were also seen in some nonresponding patients. In partial responders in the 0.1-3.0 mg/kg groups, normalized peripheral clonal expansion was found to be among the lowest, especially among CD8+ T cells. Clonal expansion of both CD4+ and CD8+ blood T cells was observed from baseline to week 6 at doses 0.1 to 3.0 mg/kg.

The sequence derives from an adult with an advanced solid tumor such as melanoma, head and neck, liver or kidney cancer. Sequencing was performed on CD4+ or CD8+ T cells sorted from blood, taken in a trial of the OX40 agonist ivuxolimab.

The DNA sequence is as follows: TGTGCCAGCTCACCCCCCGCGACAGCGCCCGCGGAGACCCAGTACTTC. Its amino acids are CASSPPATAPAETQYF. The V and J genes are TRBV18 and TRBJ2-5; TRBD1 is possibly the D segment (5 matching bases). The germline V gene provides CDR1 KGHSH and CDR2 LQKENI. Reading from cysteine to phenylalanine, the CDR3 counts 16 amino acids. Only CDR3 DNA remains: 48 bases, in frame from the first base. V is clipped by 3 bases and J by 5 bases, and the sequence between their germline boundaries is 19 bases long.